A single TCR beta chain is shown here with its context. The antigen remains unidentified. Since all of the isolated RNA was reverse transcribed, expressed TCRB transcripts were what got sequenced. Profiling relied on immunoSEQ multiplex PCR, and the TCRdb table lists in-frame clones only, not all of them. Here the sample spans 20,000 to 25,000 clones, about 63% being singletons. This record comes from a study of beta chain features in type 1 diabetes. Study context: Cell yields, age and gender were similar between patients and healthy donors.

Staining for CD45RO/CCR7/CD25/CD127/CD95/CD27 allowed sorting of CD4+ naive, central memory, regulatory and stem cell-like memory cells. Study results and limitations: Type 1 diabetes patients showed a moderate but significant shortening of TCRB CDR3s in all four CD4+ subsets. A pattern of fewer insertions and more deletions at VDJ junctions was seen in type 1 diabetes patients.

The TCR originated in a woman in her thirties or forties with type 1 diabetes. The specimen was stem cell memory CD4+ T cells from blood.

This CDR3 is CASSYQGNYGYTF. In DNA, the CDR3 is TGTGCCAGCAGTTACCAGGGGAACTATGGCTACACCTTC. V is TRBV6-6 and J is TRBJ1-2, with a tentative D call TRBD1 (6 bases). V shed 2 bases and J shed 2 bases, with 6 bases lying between them. Germline V lookup: CDR1 MNHNY, CDR2 SVGAGI (reference sequence). This CDR3 comprises 13 residues.